The 12 T cell receptor beta chains reported below all come from one sample, sequenced in a study of regulatory T cells in long-lasting Graves disease. Time point given: newly diagnosed GD, antithyroid drugs for less than 3 months. After RNA was extracted from PBMCs, the TCR library was made from it. iRepertoire HTBI primers and Arm-PCR of CDR3 regions built TCR beta libraries. TCRdb reprocessed the multiplex PCR reads via MiXCR and lists one record per CDR3 protein. The sample holds approximately 350,000 distinct CDR3 sequences, 15% to 20% seen once. These data were also reused for a study on T cells in Graves' hyperthyroidism and ophthalmopathy.

Source: peripheral blood mononuclear cells (PBMCs), taken at new diagnosis, from a patient treated with antithyroid drugs. The receptors derive from a man aged 40-50 years with Graves disease.

This clonotype was seen many times. V gene TRBV28 combines with J gene TRBJ2-7, with D possibly TRBD2 on 5 matching bases. Trimming pared 2 bases from V and 6 bases from J, leaving 20 bases between. This CDR3 comprises 16 residues. The germline gives CDR1 MDHEN, CDR2 SYDVKM. CDR3 loop: CASSLKGLGTGFEQYF. The CDR3 coding sequence is TGTGCCAGCAGTTTAAAGGGTTTGGGCACGGGGTTCGAGCAGTACTTC.

The chain couples TRBV20-1 to TRBJ2-7; TRBD1 matches 7 bases. V gave up 1 base and J gave up 5 bases; unmatched junction bases: 8. This CDR3 has 14 amino acids. The germline V gene encodes CDR1 DFQATT and CDR2 SNEGSKA (reference sequence). CDR3 DNA: TGCAGTGCTAGAGCCGGGGACAGAACCGACGAGCAGTACTTC. It yields the protein CSARAGDRTDEQYF.

This clonotype appeared many times. This chain links TRBV5-1 with TRBJ2-1; 9 bases agree with TRBD2. V shed 4 bases and J 4 bases; nucleotides not matched to a gene: 6. In germline, CDR1 is SGHRS, CDR2 YFSETQ. The length of the CDR3 is 15 residues. CDR3 bases: TGCGCCAGCAGCATGGGACTAGCCGATTACAATGAGCAGTTCTTC. It yields the protein CASSMGLADYNEQFF.

This clonotype was seen at least ten times. J is TRBJ2-7 and V is TRBV2, with a possible D match to TRBD2 (6 bases). The CDR3 is made up of 11 amino acids. Per germline, CDR1 SNHLY and CDR2 FYNNEI. CDR3 nucleotide sequence: TGTGCGGAGGGTAAGGGATACGAGCAGTACTTC. This sequence encodes CAEGKGYEQYF. Together with reference TRBV2 and TRBJ2-7, the CDR3 gives the full variable domain: EPEVTQTPSHQVTQMGQEVILRCVPISNHLYFYWYRQILGQKVEFLVSFYNNEISEKSEIFDDQFSVERPDGSNFTLKIRSTKLEDSAMYFCAEGKGYEQYFGPGTRLTVT.

This clonotype has at least ten counts. CDR3: CASSLLGVWRDQPQHF. CDR3 bases: TGTGCCAGCAGTTTATTGGGGGTATGGAGAGATCAGCCCCAGCATTTT. The chain is built from TRBV28 and TRBJ1-5, with a tentative D call TRBD1 (5 bases). Germline V gives CDR1 MDHEN, CDR2 SYDVKM. This CDR3 has 16 residues. V lost 1 base and J lost 5, with 15 bases in between.

The V call is TRBV24-1, the J call TRBJ2-1; 8 bases align to TRBD2. The CDR3 extends over 15 amino acids. The trim removed 9 bases at V and 7 bases at J, leaving 13 bases unmatched. Germline V lookup: CDR1 KGHDR, CDR2 SFDVKD. CDR3: CATGGSRGGTNEQFF. The CDR3 DNA sequence: TGTGCCACCGGAGGTAGCCGGGGGGGTACAAATGAGCAGTTCTTC.

The chain couples TRBV7-9 to TRBJ2-5; 9 bases are a match to TRBD2. The germline V gene has CDR1 SEHNR and CDR2 FQNEAQ (reference sequence). CDR3 length: 14 residues. With V trimmed by 1 base and J by 5 bases, 2 bases remained unmatched. CDR3 residues: CASSLGLAVETQYF. The CDR3 nucleotides read TGTGCCAGCAGCTTAGGACTAGCGGTGGAGACCCAGTACTTC.

This clonotype showed up many times. The chain employs TRBV12-3 or TRBV12-4 and TRBJ1-6; D ambiguous. The CDR3 sequence is 14 residues long. Trimming removed 4 bases at V and 11 bases at J, with 15 bases between. The chain's CDR3 is CASSSGRLYPPLHF. In DNA, the CDR3 is TGTGCCAGCAGTTCCGGACGTCTCTATCCACCCCTCCACTTT.

The V and J genes are TRBV28 and TRBJ2-1, with D possibly matching TRBD1 (5 bases). This CDR3 comprises 13 residues. V lost 7 bases to trimming and J lost 3 bases, with 10 bases between them. Germline-derived CDR1 and CDR2 are MDHEN and SYDVKM. CDR3: CASKRGVYNEQFF. The CDR3 nucleotides read TGTGCCAGCAAAAGGGGTGTCTACAATGAGCAGTTCTTC.

This clonotype has ten or more counts. V usage is TRBV12-3 or TRBV12-4 and J usage is TRBJ2-7, with a tentative D call TRBD2 (5 bases). V shed 6 bases and J shed 2 bases, with 17 bases lying between them. The length of the CDR3 is 15 residues. The CDR3 loop reads CASSQDGAAAYEQYF. The CDR3 nucleotides read TGTGCCAGCAGCCAAGACGGAGCGGCTGCCTACGAGCAGTACTTC.

This clonotype was picked up a small number of times. V and J are TRBV6-2 or TRBV6-3 and TRBJ2-4; D unresolved. Germline CDR1 reads MNHEY; CDR2 reads SVGEGT. The ends were cut back, 2 bases at V and 0 bases at J, with 14 bases in the middle. The CDR3 is 17 residues long. The CDR3 region has the DNA TGTGCCAGCAGTTACCGTGGGCAGGCCTTAGCCAAAAACATTCAGTACTTC. Translation: CASSYRGQALAKNIQYF.

This clonotype was recorded at least ten times. The chain is built from TRBV5-1 and TRBJ2-7; the D call may be TRBD1 or TRBD2 (5 bases each). Germline-derived CDR1 and CDR2 are SGHRS and YFSETQ. The length of the CDR3 is 17 residues. V was clipped by 2 bases and J by 3 bases, with 21 bases between them. CDR3 sequence reads: CASSFRPSPGRHYEQYF. The CDR3 coding sequence is TGCGCCAGCAGCTTCCGGCCGTCACCGGGACGACACTACGAGCAGTACTTC.